This TCR beta chain was obtained from a study of Graves' ophthalmopathy and Graves' hyperthyroidism. As concerns this clonotype: Mismatch with germline at one junction end may stem from a read error.

CDR3 length: 16 residues. Germline CDR1 SGHVT, CDR2 SQSDAQ. From RNA, the CDR3 regions of TCR beta chains were amplified and sequenced. Second-round multiplex PCR came after a first-round RT-PCR that employed HTBI primers. TCRdb redid the calling of the multiplex PCR reads with MiXCR, one entry per CDR3 protein. The sample carries approximately 700,000 distinct CDR3 sequences, about 44% recorded once. The sequenced sample was peripheral blood. The clonotype comes from an adult man with Graves' ophthalmopathy. The chain employs TRBV7-4 and TRBJ2-7; 8 bases fit TRBD1. DNA for the CDR3: TGTGCCCGCAGACCAGAGATCAGGGGGCGGAGGGACGAGCAGTACTTC. Protein product: CARRPEIRGRRDEQYF. The variable domain in full, with the rest retrieved from reference TRBV7-4 and TRBJ2-7, is GAGVSQSPRYKVAKRGRDVALRCDSISGHVTLYWYRQTLGQGSEVLTYSQSDAQRDKSGRPSGRFSAERPERSVSTLKIQRTEQGDSAVYLCARRPEIRGRRDEQYFGPGTRLTVT.